This is a list of T cell receptor beta chains from one sample in a study of cytomegalovirus exposure and HLA in healthy donors. Clones were sequenced by immunoSEQ multiplex PCR, and TCRdb holds only the in-frame ones, with some missing. The repertoire table contains 200,000 or so clones. Sequenced sample: PBMCs. The origin of the receptors is a girl aged 2 to 10 in good health and CMV-seropositive. Both conserved end residues are part of each CDR3.

V: TRBV27
J: TRBJ1-1
CDR3: CASSPTPMNTEAFF

V: TRBV7-2
J: TRBJ2-7
CDR3: CASSFGGEQYF

V: TRBV4-2
J: TRBJ1-2
CDR3: CASSQVGQGIGGYTF

V: TRBV7-2
J: TRBJ2-3
CDR3: CASSTQRGGYTDTQYF

V: TRBV28
J: TRBJ1-5
CDR3: CASTLGQGIGPQHF

V: TRBV2
J: TRBJ2-1
CDR3: CASRAGTGPNEQFF

V: TRBV10-2
J: TRBJ2-5
CDR3: CASSESGTHIGSQETQYF

V: TRBV5-1
J: TRBJ2-1
CDR3: CASSLLPGLGSGNEQFF

V: TRBV2
J: TRBJ1-5
CDR3: CASSELLAGPGQPQHF

V: TRBV2
J: TRBJ2-3
CDR3: CATSGEGGTDTQYF

V: TRBV7-3
J: TRBJ2-1
CDR3: CASSYRLAGATEQFF

V: TRBV2
J: TRBJ2-1
CDR3: CASRGLVSSGNEQFF

V: TRBV28
J: TRBJ2-1
CDR3: CASSTWGREGGEQFF

V: TRBV19
J: TRBJ1-4
CDR3: CANPGWPGANEKLFF

V: TRBV4-1
J: -
CDR3: CASSQGAGSEQYF

V: TRBV2
J: TRBJ1-1
CDR3: CAGSTGGTEAFF

V: TRBV27
J: TRBJ2-4
CDR3: CASSHAPGVRAKNIQYF

V: TRBV9
J: TRBJ2-2
CDR3: CASTPQASNTGELFF

V: TRBV10-1
J: TRBJ1-5
CDR3: CASSEDGTANRQPQHF

V: TRBV27
J: TRBJ2-7
CDR3: CASGFGQGIGRQYF

V: TRBV28
J: TRBJ2-2
CDR3: CASSSPSGREAVGELFF

V: TRBV7-2
J: TRBJ2-7
CDR3: CASNDPSGSSYEQYF

V: TRBV28
J: TRBJ2-7
CDR3: CASSLFMSEQYF

V: TRBV5-5
J: TRBJ2-3
CDR3: CASSPGTVYTDTQYF

V: TRBV10-3
J: TRBJ2-2
CDR3: CATGQVLTGELFF

V: TRBV15
J: TRBJ2-3
CDR3: CATSKTSGRVTDTQYF

V: TRBV28
J: TRBJ1-4
CDR3: CASSPGQLNEKLFF

V: TRBV5-1
J: TRBJ1-5
CDR3: CASSPGTGNQPQHF

V: TRBV30
J: TRBJ2-7
CDR3: CAWSVDRGGEQYF

V: TRBV7-2
J: TRBJ2-1
CDR3: CASSLVGEQFF

V: TRBV7-2
J: TRBJ2-3
CDR3: CASSLAIFDTQYF

V: TRBV7-3
J: TRBJ2-5
CDR3: CASSLTGGRAGETQYF

V: TRBV10-2
J: TRBJ2-3
CDR3: CASQLAGTDTQYF

V: TRBV6-1
J: TRBJ1-1
CDR3: CASISTRGGTEAFF

V: TRBV7-6
J: TRBJ2-7
CDR3: CASSADGTGGLSYEQYF

V: TRBV10-3
J: -
CDR3: CAISESGTGPYEQYF

V: TRBV6-1
J: TRBJ2-1
CDR3: CASRTSGRVYNEQFF

V: TRBV7-2
J: TRBJ2-2
CDR3: CASSLVRDNTGELFF

V: TRBV2
J: TRBJ2-7
CDR3: CASSLTSGRAGEQYF

V: TRBV10-2
J: TRBJ2-2
CDR3: CASTPLTGGLPGTGELFF

V: TRBV28
J: TRBJ2-7
CDR3: CASMIGAPNYEQYF

V: TRBV7-8
J: TRBJ2-7
CDR3: CASRHRQSSYEQYF

V: TRBV4-1
J: TRBJ2-5
CDR3: CASSPISGIGETQYF

V: TRBV6-6
J: TRBJ2-1
CDR3: CASRDTSPPEQFF

V: TRBV18
J: TRBJ1-4
CDR3: CASSSGSEKLFF

V: TRBV9
J: TRBJ1-2
CDR3: CASSARQGSYGYTF

V: TRBV5-6
J: TRBJ1-1
CDR3: CASSLTGNTEAFF

V: TRBV27
J: TRBJ2-1
CDR3: CASSSTSGRGSEQFF

V: TRBV28
J: TRBJ2-6
CDR3: CASSPAEASGANVLTF

V: TRBV28
J: TRBJ2-5
CDR3: CASRKGGIQETQYF

V: TRBV12-5
J: TRBJ1-1
CDR3: CASGLTLTGTVTEAFF

V: TRBV5-4
J: TRBJ2-7
CDR3: CASSLSGTSGTSYEQYF

V: TRBV21-1
J: TRBJ2-3
CDR3: CASSKPSPAFEQYF

V: TRBV28
J: TRBJ2-7
CDR3: CASSLNPGHTYEQYF

V: TRBV2
J: TRBJ2-2
CDR3: CASRTEYRAGELFF

V: TRBV29-1
J: TRBJ1-5
CDR3: CSVGEGGDLSNQPQHF

V: TRBV19
J: TRBJ1-2
CDR3: CASSMGGRYYGYTF

V: TRBV7-3
J: TRBJ2-1
CDR3: CASSPGLGGPNEQFF

V: TRBV5-3
J: -
CDR3: CARSLGFYEQYF

V: TRBV2
J: TRBJ2-3
CDR3: CASMGNSGRANPLPGDTQYF